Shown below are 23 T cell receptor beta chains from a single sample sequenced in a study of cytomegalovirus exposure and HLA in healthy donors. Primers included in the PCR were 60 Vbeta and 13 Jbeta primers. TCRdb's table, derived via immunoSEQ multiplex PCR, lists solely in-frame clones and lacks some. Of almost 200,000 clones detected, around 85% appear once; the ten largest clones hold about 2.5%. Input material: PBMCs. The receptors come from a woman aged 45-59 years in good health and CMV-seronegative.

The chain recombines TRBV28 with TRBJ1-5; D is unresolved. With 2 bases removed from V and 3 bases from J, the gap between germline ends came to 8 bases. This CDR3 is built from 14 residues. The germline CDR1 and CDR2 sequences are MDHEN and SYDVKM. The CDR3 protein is CASSLREPNQPQHF. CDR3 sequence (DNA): TGTGCCAGCAGTTTAAGAGAGCCCAATCAGCCCCAGCATTTT.

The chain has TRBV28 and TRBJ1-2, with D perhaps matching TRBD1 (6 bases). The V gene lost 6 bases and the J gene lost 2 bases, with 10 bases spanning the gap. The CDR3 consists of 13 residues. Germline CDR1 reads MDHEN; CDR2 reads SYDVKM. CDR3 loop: CASSPGQNYGYTF. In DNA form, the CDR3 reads TGTGCCAGCAGCCCCGGACAGAACTATGGCTACACCTTC.

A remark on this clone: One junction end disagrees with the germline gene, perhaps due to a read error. Written as DNA, the CDR3 is TGTGCCTGGAGTACTAGCCTGGGGGTGTACTTC. Its translation: CAWSTSLGVYF. The V and J genes are TRBV30 and TRBJ1-2, with D perhaps matching TRBD1 (5 bases). This CDR3 has 11 amino acids. Germline-derived CDR1 and CDR2 are GTSNPN and SVGIG (reference sequence).

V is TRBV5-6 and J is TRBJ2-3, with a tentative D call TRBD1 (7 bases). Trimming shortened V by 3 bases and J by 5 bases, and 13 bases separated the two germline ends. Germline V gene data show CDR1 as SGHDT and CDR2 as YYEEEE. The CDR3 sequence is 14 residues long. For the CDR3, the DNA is TGTGCCAGCAGCTCCCAGGGGGGAAGAGATACGCAGTATTTT. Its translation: CASSSQGGRDTQYF.

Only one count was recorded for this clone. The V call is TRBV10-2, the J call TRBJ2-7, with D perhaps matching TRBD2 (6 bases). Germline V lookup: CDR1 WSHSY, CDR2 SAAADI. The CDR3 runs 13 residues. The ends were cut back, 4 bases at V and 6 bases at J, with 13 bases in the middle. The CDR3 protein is CASSAGEPAEQYF. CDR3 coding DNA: TGCGCCAGCAGTGCGGGAGAACCTGCCGAGCAGTACTTC.

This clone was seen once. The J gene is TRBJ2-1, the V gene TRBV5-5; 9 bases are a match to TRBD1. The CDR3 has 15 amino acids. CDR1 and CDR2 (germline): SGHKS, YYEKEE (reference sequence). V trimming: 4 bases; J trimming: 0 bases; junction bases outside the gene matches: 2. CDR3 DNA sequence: TGTGCCAGCAGCGGGACAGGGAGCTCCTACAATGAGCAGTTCTTC. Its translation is CASSGTGSSYNEQFF.

The CDR3 here is CASSPDRVQAFF. The CDR3 nucleotides are TGTGCCAGCAGCCCGGACAGGGTTCAAGCTTTCTTT. The rearrangement links TRBV14 to TRBJ1-1; 8 bases map to TRBD1. This CDR3 has 12 amino acids. V lost 4 bases to trimming and J lost 9 bases; unmatched junction nucleotides: 4. Germline lookup yields CDR1 SGHDN and CDR2 FVKESK.

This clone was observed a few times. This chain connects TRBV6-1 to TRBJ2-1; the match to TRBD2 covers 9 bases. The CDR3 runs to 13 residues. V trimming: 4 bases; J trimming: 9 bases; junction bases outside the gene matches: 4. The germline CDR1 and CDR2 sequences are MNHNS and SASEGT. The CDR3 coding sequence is TGTGCCAGCAGTGCGACTAGCGGTCTTGAGCAGTTCTTC. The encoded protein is CASSATSGLEQFF.

The CDR3 reads CASSPDTATNEKLFF. DNA for the CDR3: TGTGCCAGCAGTCCAGACACCGCAACTAATGAAAAACTGTTTTTT. The chain uses TRBV6-5 and TRBJ1-4, with D unresolved. The V end was cut by 5 bases, the J end by 0 bases, with 10 bases between. The germline CDR1 and CDR2 sequences are MNHEY and SVGAGI. CDR3 length: 15 residues.

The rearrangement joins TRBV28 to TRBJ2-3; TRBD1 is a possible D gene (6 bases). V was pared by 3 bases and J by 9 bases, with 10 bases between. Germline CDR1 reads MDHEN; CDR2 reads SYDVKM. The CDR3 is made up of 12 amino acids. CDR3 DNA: TGTGCCAGCAGTTTCAAGCAGGGGACGCAGTATTTT. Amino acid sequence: CASSFKQGTQYF.

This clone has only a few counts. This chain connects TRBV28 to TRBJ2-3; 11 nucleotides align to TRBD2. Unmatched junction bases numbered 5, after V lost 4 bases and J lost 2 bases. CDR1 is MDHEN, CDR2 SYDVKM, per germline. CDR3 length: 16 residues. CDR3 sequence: CASSSGTSGVTDTQYF. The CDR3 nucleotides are TGTGCCAGCAGTTCCGGGACTAGCGGAGTCACAGATACGCAGTATTTT.

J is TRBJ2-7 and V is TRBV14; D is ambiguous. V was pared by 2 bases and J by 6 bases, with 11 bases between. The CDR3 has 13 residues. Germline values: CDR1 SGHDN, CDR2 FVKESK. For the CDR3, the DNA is TGTGCCAGCAGCCAAAATCGAGAACTCGAGCAGTACTTC. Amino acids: CASSQNRELEQYF.

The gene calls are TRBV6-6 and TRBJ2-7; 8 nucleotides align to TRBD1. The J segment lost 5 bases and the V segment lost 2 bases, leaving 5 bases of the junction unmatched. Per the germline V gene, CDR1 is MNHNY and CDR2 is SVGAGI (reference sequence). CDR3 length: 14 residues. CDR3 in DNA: TGTGCCAGCAGTTACCGGGACAGGAAGGACGAGCAGTACTTC. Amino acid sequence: CASSYRDRKDEQYF.

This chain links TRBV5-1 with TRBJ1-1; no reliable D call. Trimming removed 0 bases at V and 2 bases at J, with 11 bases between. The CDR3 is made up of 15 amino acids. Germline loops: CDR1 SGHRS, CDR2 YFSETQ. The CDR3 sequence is CASSLVRSGNTEAFF. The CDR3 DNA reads TGCGCCAGCAGCTTGGTCAGGTCAGGAAACACTGAAGCTTTCTTT.

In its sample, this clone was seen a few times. The CDR3 DNA sequence: TGTGCCAGCAGCTTAAATCGGGGCGGGAAAGGGTACAATGAGCAGTTCTTC. It is translated as CASSLNRGGKGYNEQFF. The chain recombines TRBV7-9 with TRBJ2-1; tentatively, D is TRBD2 (6 bases). Per the germline V gene, CDR1 is SEHNR and CDR2 is FQNEAQ (reference sequence). Trimming stripped 2 bases from V and 4 bases from J, with 18 bases between. This CDR3 contains 17 residues.

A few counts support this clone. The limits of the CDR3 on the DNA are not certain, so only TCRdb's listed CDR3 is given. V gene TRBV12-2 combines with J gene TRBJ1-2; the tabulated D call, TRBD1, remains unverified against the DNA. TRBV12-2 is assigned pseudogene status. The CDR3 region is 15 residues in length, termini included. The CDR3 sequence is CASRFGTGSFYGYTF.

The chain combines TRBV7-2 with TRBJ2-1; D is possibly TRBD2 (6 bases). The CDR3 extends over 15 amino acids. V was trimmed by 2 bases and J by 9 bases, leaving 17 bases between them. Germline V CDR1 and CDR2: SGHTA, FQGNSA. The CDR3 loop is CASSLSFGSTTEQFF. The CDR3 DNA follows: TGTGCCAGCAGCTTAAGCTTCGGGAGCACTACTGAGCAGTTCTTC.

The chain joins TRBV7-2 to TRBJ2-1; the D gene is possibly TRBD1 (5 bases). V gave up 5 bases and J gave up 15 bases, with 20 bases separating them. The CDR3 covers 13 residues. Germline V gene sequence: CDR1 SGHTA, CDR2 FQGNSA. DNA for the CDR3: TGTGCCAGCAGCCGTGACAGTCCCACCCCGTGGTTCTTC. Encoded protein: CASSRDSPTPWFF.

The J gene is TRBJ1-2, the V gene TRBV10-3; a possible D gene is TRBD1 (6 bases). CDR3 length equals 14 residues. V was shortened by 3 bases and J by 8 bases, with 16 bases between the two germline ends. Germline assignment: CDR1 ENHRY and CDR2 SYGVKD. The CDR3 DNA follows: TGTGCCATCAGTGACCCTCGGGCAGGGGAGGGCTACACCTTC. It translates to CAISDPRAGEGYTF.

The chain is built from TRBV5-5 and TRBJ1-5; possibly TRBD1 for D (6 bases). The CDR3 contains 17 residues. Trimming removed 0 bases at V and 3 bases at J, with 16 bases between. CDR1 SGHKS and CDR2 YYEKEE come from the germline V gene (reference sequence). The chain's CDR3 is CASSLAIGGPFNQPQHF. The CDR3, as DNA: TGTGCCAGCAGCTTGGCCATCGGGGGGCCGTTCAATCAGCCCCAGCATTTT.

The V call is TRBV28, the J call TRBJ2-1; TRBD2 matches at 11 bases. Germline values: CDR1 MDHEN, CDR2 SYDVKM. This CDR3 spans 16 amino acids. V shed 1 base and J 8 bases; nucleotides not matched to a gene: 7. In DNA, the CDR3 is TGTGCCAGCAGTTTATCGGCTAGCGGGAGGAGACATGAGCAGTTCTTC. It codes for CASSLSASGRRHEQFF.

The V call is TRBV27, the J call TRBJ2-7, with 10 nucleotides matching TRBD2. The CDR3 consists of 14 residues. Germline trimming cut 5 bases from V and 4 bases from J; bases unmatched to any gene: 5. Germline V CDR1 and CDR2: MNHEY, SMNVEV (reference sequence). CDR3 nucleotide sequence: TGTGCCAGCAGTCCGTGGACTAGCGGATACGAGCAGTACTTC. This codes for CASSPWTSGYEQYF.

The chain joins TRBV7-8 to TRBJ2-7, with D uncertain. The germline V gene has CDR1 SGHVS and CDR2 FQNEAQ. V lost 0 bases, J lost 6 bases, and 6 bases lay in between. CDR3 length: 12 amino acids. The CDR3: CASSLAGAEQYF. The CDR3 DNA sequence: TGTGCCAGCAGCTTAGCGGGCGCCGAGCAGTACTTC.